The 25 T cell receptor beta chains given below trace back to one sample, sequenced in a study of T cell responses to AZD1222 COVID-19 vaccine. Sequenced by immunoSEQ multiplex PCR; TCRdb stores in-frame clones only, minus some. The profile shows about 200,000 clones, around 90% of them singletons. The starting material was peripheral blood, obtained 28 days after the second dose of the MenACWY control vaccine. The receptor set was obtained from an adult who received the MenACWY meningococcal vaccine as a control.

The CDR3 is CASQSWRRGNEQFF. For the CDR3, the DNA is TGTGCCAGTCAAAGTTGGCGTAGAGGCAATGAGCAGTTCTTC. The chain uses TRBV19 and TRBJ2-1, with D unclear. The germline gives CDR1 LNHDA, CDR2 SQIVND (reference sequence). The V gene lost 8 bases and the J gene lost 6 bases, with 17 bases spanning the gap. The CDR3 consists of 14 residues.

CDR3 DNA sequence: TGTGCCAGCAGCGTAGAGGGACTTACCAACATTCAGTACTTC. This gives the protein CASSVEGLTNIQYF. The chain combines TRBV9 with TRBJ2-4, with D possibly matching TRBD2 (6 bases). V dropped 0 bases and J dropped 7 bases, with 11 bases sitting between them. The CDR3 has 14 amino acids. From germline, CDR1 is SGDLS and CDR2 YYNGEE. Full variable domain (rest looked up from reference TRBV9 and TRBJ2-4): DSGVTQTPKHLITATGQRVTLRCSPRSGDLSVYWYQQSLDQGLQFLIQYYNGEERAKGNILERFSAQQFPDLHSELNLSSLELGDSALYFCASSVEGLTNIQYFGAGTRLSVL.

The chain employs TRBV3-1 (or the pseudogene TRBV3-2) and TRBJ2-1; the match to TRBD2 covers 13 bases. Trimming took 4 bases from V and 5 from J; bases not matched to a gene: 2. CDR3 length: 15 residues. CDR1 and CDR2 (germline): LGHDT, YNNKEL (reference sequence). As DNA, the CDR3 is TGTGCCAGCAGCCGACTAGCGGGAGGTAACAATGAGCAGTTCTTC. Amino acid sequence: CASSRLAGGNNEQFF.

CDR3 sequence reads: CASSLDRWENEQFF. The CDR3 bases are TGTGCCAGCAGCCTGGACCGATGGGAAAATGAGCAGTTCTTC. The V call is TRBV7-2, the J call TRBJ2-1; no clear D. The CDR3 runs to 14 residues. Germline lookup yields CDR1 SGHTA and CDR2 FQGNSA. Between the trimmed V and J ends, which lost 5 bases and 7 bases, there was a span of 15 bases.

This rearrangement joins TRBV27 to TRBJ1-5, with 7 bases matching TRBD1. CDR3 size: 13 residues. Per the germline V gene, CDR1 is MNHEY and CDR2 is SMNVEV (reference sequence). CDR3 DNA: TGTGCGACAGGGTATAAGAGCAATCAGCCCCAGCATTTT. It translates to CATGYKSNQPQHF.

Only one count was recorded for this clone. The genes are TRBV11-2 and TRBJ1-3, with D unclear. The length of the CDR3 is 13 residues. Germline CDR1 and CDR2: SGHAT and FQNNGV. V was shortened by 6 bases and J by 4 bases, with 10 bases between the two germline ends. In DNA, the CDR3 is TGTGCCAGCAGTTTCCCCGCGGGAAACACCATATATTTT. This encodes CASSFPAGNTIYF.

The J gene is TRBJ1-4, the V gene TRBV30; no definite D call. There are 15 residues in the CDR3. V was pared by 5 bases and J by 4 bases, with 17 bases between. Germline-derived CDR1 and CDR2 are GTSNPN and SVGIG (reference sequence). DNA of the CDR3: TGTGCCTGGGAGTTCGACCGAACCTTTAATGAAAAACTGTTTTTT. Translated: CAWEFDRTFNEKLFF.

V is TRBV19 and J is TRBJ2-1; D is ambiguous. This CDR3 region has 16 residues. Trimming left V 3 bases short and J 0 bases short, with 12 bases between. Looked up from germline, CDR1 is LNHDA and CDR2 is SQIVND (reference sequence). For the CDR3, the DNA is TGTGCCAGTAGTATTCGTGGCTTGAGCTCCTACAATGAGCAGTTCTTC. Its translation: CASSIRGLSSYNEQFF. Full variable domain (missing parts from reference TRBV19 and TRBJ2-1): DGGITQSPKYLFRKEGQNVTLSCEQNLNHDAMYWYRQDPGQGLRLIYYSQIVNDFQKGDIAEGYSVSREKKESFPLTVTSAQKNPTAFYLCASSIRGLSSYNEQFFGPGTRLTVL.

The J gene is TRBJ1-6, the V gene TRBV10-3; perhaps TRBD1 as D (6 bases). This CDR3 contains 12 residues. The V and J ends lost 11 bases and 8 bases respectively, with 13 bases between them. Germline V gene lookup returns CDR1 ENHRY and CDR2 SYGVKD. The CDR3 here is CAVGGVDSPLHF. The CDR3 region has the DNA TGTGCCGTGGGGGGCGTCGATTCACCCCTCCACTTT.

The gene calls are TRBV9 and TRBJ1-2, with D tentatively TRBD1 (5 bases). V gave up 3 bases and J gave up 3 bases, with 18 bases separating them. Germline V lookup: CDR1 SGDLS, CDR2 YYNGEE. This CDR3 region has 16 residues. The chain's CDR3 is CASSDPWDGAYYGYTF. The DNA for the CDR3 is TGTGCCAGCAGCGACCCCTGGGACGGTGCATACTATGGCTACACCTTC.

This rearrangement joins TRBV9 to TRBJ1-1; 7 nucleotides align to TRBD1. Trimming at V came to 5 bases and at J to 9 bases, leaving 13 bases not matched to a gene. From germline, CDR1 is SGDLS and CDR2 YYNGEE. This CDR3 spans 14 amino acids. As DNA, the CDR3 is TGTGCCAGCAGTCAAGGGACAGCCCGGACACAAGCTTTCTTT. Its translation is CASSQGTARTQAFF.

CDR3 sequence (DNA): TGTGCCAGCAGTTTGTCTGGTAACAATGAGCAGTTCTTC. Protein sequence: CASSLSGNNEQFF. The chain employs TRBV6-5 and TRBJ2-1; D unresolved. The germline V gene has CDR1 MNHEY and CDR2 SVGAGI. Trimming took 4 bases from V and 5 from J, leaving 9 bases between them. The CDR3 runs 13 residues.

This chain joins TRBV12-3 or TRBV12-4 and TRBJ1-5, with D unclear. This CDR3 is 12 amino acids long. Trimming stripped 6 bases from V and 5 bases from J, with 8 bases between. The CDR3 region has the DNA TGTGCCAGCAGGGACGGGGATCAGCCCCAGCATTTT. Protein product: CASRDGDQPQHF.

V and J are TRBV6-5 and TRBJ1-1; possible D gene TRBD1, 6 bases. V was cut by 11 bases and J by 3 bases, with 22 bases left in between. The CDR3 contains 15 residues. CDR1 MNHEY and CDR2 SVGAGI come from the germline V gene. CDR3 residues: CAASPRGRRDTEAFF. The CDR3 region has the DNA TGTGCCGCCTCACCTCGGGGGCGTCGGGACACTGAAGCTTTCTTT.

The V and J genes are TRBV7-3 and TRBJ1-1; D is perhaps TRBD1 (6 bases). CDR3 size: 15 residues. V lost 5 bases, J lost 2 bases, and 15 bases lay in between. Germline V lookup: CDR1 SGHTA, CDR2 FQGTGA. The CDR3 DNA follows: TGTGCCAGCAGCCTCACCGGGACACCAAACACTGAAGCTTTCTTT. Its protein is CASSLTGTPNTEAFF.

V usage is TRBV5-6 and J usage is TRBJ1-2; 7 bases are shared with TRBD1. The CDR3 runs to 13 residues. V was clipped by 0 bases and J by 7 bases; unmatched bases: 3. Germline V gene data show CDR1 as SGHDT and CDR2 as YYEEEE. The CDR3: CASSLGTGVGYTF. CDR3 nucleotides: TGTGCCAGCAGCTTGGGAACAGGGGTTGGCTACACCTTC.

This chain connects TRBV3-1 (or the pseudogene TRBV3-2) to TRBJ1-2; D not resolved. In germline, CDR1 is LGHDT, CDR2 YNNKEL (reference sequence). Between the trimmed V and J ends, which lost 4 bases and 10 bases, there was a span of 16 bases. The CDR3 sequence is 13 residues long. CDR3 in amino acids: CASSPHREIDYTF. In DNA form, the CDR3 reads TGTGCCAGCAGCCCCCACCGGGAGATCGACTACACCTTC.

This rearrangement joins TRBV6-5 to TRBJ2-7, with D possibly being TRBD1 (6 bases). This CDR3 has 11 amino acids. Trimming removed 7 bases from V and 6 bases from J, with 10 bases in between. Germline values: CDR1 MNHEY, CDR2 SVGAGI. The CDR3 here is CASMVGAEQYF. The CDR3 DNA reads TGTGCCAGCATGGTGGGGGCCGAGCAGTACTTC.

This chain connects TRBV28 to TRBJ2-7, with 7 bases that match TRBD2. Unmatched junction bases numbered 10, after V lost 3 bases and J lost 2 bases. Germline CDR1 reads MDHEN; CDR2 reads SYDVKM. The CDR3 is 16 residues long. The chain's CDR3 is CASSFSPGLPTYEQYF. The DNA of the CDR3 is TGTGCCAGCAGTTTTTCGCCGGGACTACCAACCTACGAGCAGTACTTC.

A single count supports this clone. The chain carries TRBV5-1 and TRBJ2-3; D is possibly TRBD1 (6 bases). Trimming shortened V by 8 bases and J by 8 bases, and 15 bases separated the two germline ends. Germline CDR1 is SGHRS and CDR2 is YFSETQ. The CDR3 consists of 12 residues. DNA for the CDR3: TGCGCCAGTTCCAGTACAGGGTCTACGCAGTATTTT. Its translation: CASSSTGSTQYF.

The chain couples TRBV6-2 or TRBV6-3 to TRBJ1-6, with 10 bases aligning to TRBD1. CDR1 and CDR2 (germline): MNHEY, SVGEGT. The CDR3 is 14 residues long. The junction had 3 bases not matched to a gene; V was cut back by 6 bases and J by 7 bases. Written as DNA, the CDR3 is TGTGCCAGCAGCCCGGGACAGGGGAATTCACCCCTCCACTTT. This sequence encodes CASSPGQGNSPLHF.

The chain recombines TRBV7-9 with TRBJ2-1; 7 nucleotides match TRBD1. Germline V gene lookup returns CDR1 SEHNR and CDR2 FQNEAQ (reference sequence). With 2 bases clipped from V and 1 base from J, the junction kept 2 bases outside the gene matches. The length of the CDR3 is 15 residues. The CDR3 loop is CASSLRGQSYNEQFF. CDR3 sequence (DNA): TGTGCCAGCAGCTTAAGGGGGCAATCCTACAATGAGCAGTTCTTC.

The J gene is TRBJ2-7, the V gene TRBV11-1; D is uncertain. CDR3 length equals 12 residues. CDR1 and CDR2 (germline): SGHAT, FQDESV (reference sequence). The V end was cut by 3 bases, the J end by 6 bases, with 9 bases between. In DNA, the CDR3 is TGTGCCAGCAGCTTGAGCTGGGGCGAGCAGTACTTC. The encoded protein is CASSLSWGEQYF.

This sequence joins TRBV4-3 and TRBJ2-2; D not certain. The germline gives CDR1 LGHNA, CDR2 YSLEER. With 0 bases removed from V and 7 bases from J, the gap between germline ends came to 12 bases. The CDR3 consists of 15 residues. For the CDR3, the DNA is TGCGCCAGCAGCCAAGAGACTTCGGGCGGCGGGGAGCTGTTTTTT. Amino acids: CASSQETSGGGELFF.

V gene TRBV27 combines with J gene TRBJ1-5; 7 nucleotides align to TRBD1. CDR3 length: 15 amino acids. The J segment lost 1 base and the V segment lost 8 bases, leaving 8 bases of the junction unmatched. Germline CDR1 is MNHEY and CDR2 is SMNVEV (reference sequence). In DNA, the CDR3 is TGTGCCAGCTCCTGGACAGGATTGAGCAATCAGCCCCAGCATTTT. Protein: CASSWTGLSNQPQHF.